This T cell receptor beta chain was sequenced for a study of breast tumors, draining lymph nodes, adjacent tissues. TCRdb reprocessed the multiplex PCR reads with MiXCR, giving one entry per CDR3 protein. The repertoire holds fewer than 80,000 distinct CDR3 sequences, around two fifths seen once, with about 8% in the top ten. The sample holds many counts of this clonotype. Its matching antigen is unknown. Germline CDR1 and CDR2: SGHDT and YYEEEE. The CDR3 extends over 14 amino acids. Trimming took 4 bases from V and 4 from J, leaving 14 bases between them. Notes on the study in general: Tumor repertoires ranked between lymph nodes and nontumor tissue in diversity, with V and J gene preferences.

What was sequenced was breast tumor tissue. The V and J genes are TRBV5-6 and TRBJ1-2, with D unclear. This receptor was taken from a female donor with breast cancer. Some clones in this sample may be carry-over from other donors' samples. The CDR3 DNA sequence: TGTGCCAGCAGCACTCAAGGAAGGAGCTATGGCTACACCTTC. This translates into CASSTQGRSYGYTF.